This T cell receptor beta chain was recorded in a study of siplizumab effects on memory and regulatory T cells (dated by TCRdb to about 2019). For context, the study as a whole: The study looked at the effect of siplizumab, an anti-CD2 antibody, on alloreactive T-cell subsets in allogeneic mixed lymphocyte reactions made from human PBMCs.

The library came from the immunoSEQ multiplex PCR assay. Some 100,000 TCR templates per sample were assayed by the deep sequencing platform. Genomic DNA extracted from sorted T cells was used for TCRbeta CDR3 sequencing. The authors' analysis ran thus. The R programming language was used for clonal analysis of the TCRbeta CDR3 data. Alloreactive CD4+ and CD8+ clones were defined by comparing unstimulated samples with post-reaction CFSE-low samples. By matching sequences to the repertoires of sorted unstimulated Treg and non-Treg cells, each alloreactive CD4+ clone was assigned a regulatory or non-regulatory origin. TCRdb mirrors the immuneACCESS table, restricted to in-frame sequences. Some clones are absent from its copies; in checked studies, under half trace to an unresolved V gene, and the reason for the others is unknown. That table supplies the V and J calls and clone size; D and trimming were determined from the DNA. The sample records about 57,000 clones, over 65% of which are singletons. The leading ten clones occupy 3% to 4% of the sample.

About this clone: Which antigen it targets is not known. Per-nucleotide qualities are absent, and no much larger clonotype sits a single base away.

CDR1 LNHNV and CDR2 YYDKDF were looked up in the germline V gene (reference sequence). Trimming costs V 10 bases and J 3 bases, and their ends lie 15 bases apart. The CDR3 sequence holds 14 residues, the cysteine and phenylalanine included. The CDR3 DNA has 42 bases and is translated from base 1. In addition, sequencing in three donor pairs included unstimulated CD8+ effector memory subsets alongside CD4+ naive, CD8+ naive, CD8+ TEMRA and CD4+ memory subsets. Sorted unstimulated T cells and proliferating T cells recovered from mixed lymphocyte reactions were subjected to TCRbeta CDR3 sequencing. Fresh whole blood from roughly nine HLA-typed healthy donors was used as the source from which PBMCs were isolated. Results and caveats for the whole study, not just this receptor: Because sequences at frequencies below about 10^-5 were poorly captured, only a minor fraction of alloreactive clones could be mapped back to unstimulated subsets. Roughly 80-97% of proliferating CD4+ or CD8+ clones could not be assigned a naive or memory phenotype. Among mappable alloreactive CD4+ clones, an average Treg-derived fraction of roughly 71% was observed with siplizumab, compared with roughly 27% in control reactions. Greater diversity appeared to be present in unstimulated naive T cells than in memory T cells, and a substantial contribution to the alloresponse seemed to be made by naive cells. Siplizumab significantly lowered the cumulative frequency of alloreactive sequences that could be traced to unstimulated CD4+ memory T cells. No functional confirmation was obtained for the suppressive function of proliferating Tregs from siplizumab cultures.

The V and J genes are TRBV15 and TRBJ2-2; the D gene may be TRBD1 or TRBD2, since each aligns over 7 bases. Input material: memory CD4+ T cells sorted from blood. This sample's cell subset or site label indicates: unstimulated CD4+ memory T cells. The TCR originated in a human donor in good health. The nucleotides are TGTGCCATTGGGGAGGGGGCTTACACCGGGGAGCTGTTTTTT. Translated, this gives CAIGEGAYTGELFF.